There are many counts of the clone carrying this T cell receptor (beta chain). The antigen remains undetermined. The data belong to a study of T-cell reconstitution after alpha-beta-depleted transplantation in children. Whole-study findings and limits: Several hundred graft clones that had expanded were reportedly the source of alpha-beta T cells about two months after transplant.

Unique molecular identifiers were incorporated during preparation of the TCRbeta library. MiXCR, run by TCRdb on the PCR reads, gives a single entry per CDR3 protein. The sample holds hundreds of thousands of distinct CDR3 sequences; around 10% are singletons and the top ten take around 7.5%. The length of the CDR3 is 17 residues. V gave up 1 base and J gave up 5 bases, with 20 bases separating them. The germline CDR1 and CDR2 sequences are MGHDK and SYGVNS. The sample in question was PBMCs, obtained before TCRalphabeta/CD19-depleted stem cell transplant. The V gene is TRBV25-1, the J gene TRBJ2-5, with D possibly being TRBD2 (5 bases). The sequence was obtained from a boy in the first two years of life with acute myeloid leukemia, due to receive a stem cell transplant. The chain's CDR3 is CASSEFEGNQRGETQYF. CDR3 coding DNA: TGTGCCAGCAGTGAATTCGAGGGAAATCAACGCGGGGAGACCCAGTACTTC.